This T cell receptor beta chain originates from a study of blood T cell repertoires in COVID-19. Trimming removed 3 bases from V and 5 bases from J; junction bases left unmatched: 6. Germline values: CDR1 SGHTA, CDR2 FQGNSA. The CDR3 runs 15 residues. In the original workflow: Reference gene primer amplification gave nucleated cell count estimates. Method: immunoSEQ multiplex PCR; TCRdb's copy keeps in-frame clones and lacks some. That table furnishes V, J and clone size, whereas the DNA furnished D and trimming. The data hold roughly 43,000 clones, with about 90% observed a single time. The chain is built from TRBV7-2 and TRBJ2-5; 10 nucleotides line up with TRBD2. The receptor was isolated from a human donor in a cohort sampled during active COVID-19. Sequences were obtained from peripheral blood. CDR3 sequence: CASSLLSGGSETQYF. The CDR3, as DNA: TGTGCCAGCAGCTTGCTTAGCGGGGGGTCCGAGACCCAGTACTTC.